This TCR beta chain comes out of a study of T cells in Graves' hyperthyroidism and ophthalmopathy. Study-wide results and limits: Blood held most thyroid clonotypes expanded above 0.001 frequency.

TCR beta CDR3 region amplification was performed from RNA transcripts. Initially, a first-round RT-PCR of the TCR CDR3 employed the HTBI primer set. Each CDR3 protein gets one entry after TCRdb re-called the multiplex PCR reads with MiXCR. In the table there are about 260,000 distinct CDR3 sequences, roughly 15% of which are singletons. The germline V gene has CDR1 KGHSH and CDR2 LQKENI. V was clipped by 6 bases and J by 1 base; unmatched bases: 6. This CDR3 has 15 amino acids. Turning to this clonotype: The antigen remains unidentified.

V and J are TRBV18 and TRBJ2-4; 7 bases line up with TRBD1. The sequence was collected from a woman between 18 and 30 years old with Graves' ophthalmopathy. The sequenced sample consisted of blood. Here the CDR3 reads CASSFTGDAKNIQYF. CDR3 nucleotide sequence: TGTGCCAGCTCGTTTACAGGGGATGCCAAAAACATTCAGTACTTC.